This T cell receptor beta chain was sequenced in a study of Ad26.COV2.S vaccination and SARS-CoV-2 variants. Across the whole study: Donor got 5x10^10 or 1x10^11 viral particles of Ad26.COV2.S.

Regarding the study as a whole: It was reported that spike-specific CD8+ and CD4+ T cell responses were substantially broad after vaccination.

This CDR3 region has 15 residues. The trim removed 1 base at V and 2 bases at J, leaving 4 bases unmatched. CDR1 is LNHDA, CDR2 SQIVND, per germline (reference sequence). Treatment indicated: about 20 received Ad26.COV2.S at low or high dose, single or two shots; 5 received placebo; per-sample allocation not given. Vaccine and placebo recipients were sampled on day 63 after the first injection. Generated by immunoSEQ multiplex PCR, the TCRdb table keeps only in-frame clones and is missing some. This table has approximately 420,000 clones, approximately 87% appearing once. About this clone: Its antigen is undetermined.

Sequenced here: peripheral blood, sampled in a trial of Ad26.COV2.S vaccine versus placebo. The V call is TRBV19, the J call TRBJ2-7, with TRBD1 identical over 8 bases. This sequence originates from a person between 18 and 65 years old who received the Ad26.COV2.S COVID-19 vaccine or a placebo. The CDR3 sequence is CASSIVGTGTYEQYF. The CDR3 region has the DNA TGTGCCAGTAGTATAGTCGGGACAGGAACCTACGAGCAGTACTTC.